This passage covers 23 T cell receptor beta chains from one sample sequenced in a study of radiotherapy plus CTLA-4 blockade in lung cancer. The protocol was immunoSEQ multiplex PCR, while the TCRdb copy is restricted to in-frame clones and leaves out a portion. The table shows some 40,000 clones, with roughly three quarters occurring only once. Sequences were derived from peripheral blood, sampled from a patient treated with radiotherapy plus ipilimumab. The source is a human donor with non-small cell lung cancer whose response to radiotherapy plus ipilimumab could not be evaluated.

This rearrangement joins TRBV7-3 to TRBJ2-7; 11 bases fit TRBD1. CDR1 and CDR2 from the germline V gene are SGHTA and FQGTGA. V lost 4 bases to trimming and J lost 5 bases; unmatched junction nucleotides: 7. The CDR3 spans 15 residues. The CDR3 is CASSWTGGAFDEQYF. CDR3 in DNA: TGTGCCAGCAGCTGGACAGGGGGCGCTTTCGACGAGCAGTACTTC.

This chain connects TRBV6-5 to TRBJ1-1; D uncertain. Germline V lookup: CDR1 MNHEY, CDR2 SVGAGI. The CDR3 is 15 amino acids. Between the trimmed V and J ends, which lost 0 bases and 4 bases, there was a span of 12 bases. As DNA, the CDR3 is TGTGCCAGCAGTTACTCGATGTATTGGGCCACTGAAGCTTTCTTT. It is translated as CASSYSMYWATEAFF.

The J gene is TRBJ2-7, the V gene TRBV9, with D hard to call. The CDR3 extends over 15 amino acids. V dropped 0 bases and J dropped 2 bases, with 12 bases sitting between them. Germline V gene data show CDR1 as SGDLS and CDR2 as YYNGEE. Written as DNA, the CDR3 is TGTGCCAGCAGCGTAGCTCGAGAACCTCCCTACGAGCAGTACTTC. It is translated as CASSVAREPPYEQYF. The variable domain in full, with the rest retrieved from reference TRBV9 and TRBJ2-7, is DSGVTQTPKHLITATGQRVTLRCSPRSGDLSVYWYQQSLDQGLQFLIQYYNGEERAKGNILERFSAQQFPDLHSELNLSSLELGDSALYFCASSVAREPPYEQYFGPGTRLTVT.

V and J are TRBV28 and TRBJ1-4, with TRBD1 matching 9 bases. The CDR3 has 14 amino acids. V lost 7 bases and J lost 8; bases outside the gene matches: 8. Germline V lookup: CDR1 MDHEN, CDR2 SYDVKM. The CDR3 nucleotides are TGTGCCAGCAATAGAGGGACAGGGTGGGAAAAACTGTTTTTT. Residues: CASNRGTGWEKLFF.

The genes are TRBV4-1 and TRBJ1-1; perhaps TRBD1 as D (6 bases). The CDR3 sequence is 20 residues long. CDR1 is MGHRA, CDR2 YSYEKL, per germline. Trimming left V 3 bases short and J 2 bases short, with 28 bases between. CDR3 nucleotide sequence: TGCGCCAGCAGCCAGACCCCGGGGGGCCCCAACTACCGTCGCAACACTGAAGCTTTCTTT. Residues: CASSQTPGGPNYRRNTEAFF.

The J gene is TRBJ2-3, the V gene TRBV6-6, with D unclear. V lost 8 bases, J lost 7 bases, and 10 bases lay in between. CDR3 length: 11 residues. Germline CDR1 reads MNHNY; CDR2 reads SVGAGI (reference sequence). CDR3 region: CASGESNTQYF. In nucleotides, the CDR3 is TGTGCCAGCGGTGAGAGCAATACGCAGTATTTT.

The chain links TRBV7-2 to TRBJ1-6; 9 bases are shared with TRBD1. There are 18 residues in the CDR3. Germline CDR1 reads SGHTA; CDR2 reads FQGNSA. The V segment lost 7 bases and the J segment 0 bases; nucleotides outside the gene matches: 10. The CDR3 here is CASTWTGAKSSYNSPLHF. The CDR3 nucleotides read TGTGCCAGCACCTGGACAGGGGCAAAAAGCTCCTATAATTCACCCCTCCACTTT.

The chain carries TRBV28 and TRBJ2-7, with D tentatively TRBD2 (5 bases). Per germline, CDR1 MDHEN and CDR2 SYDVKM. Trimming pared 10 bases from V and 0 bases from J, leaving 16 bases between. This CDR3 spans 14 amino acids. In nucleotides, the CDR3 is TGTGCCATTGACGAACGGGGTTCCTCCTACGAGCAGTACTTC. This translates into CAIDERGSSYEQYF.

This clone has more than one count but fewer than ten. CDR3: CASSPTGKGSGNTIYF. In DNA, the CDR3 is TGTGCCAGCTCACCGACAGGGAAAGGGTCTGGAAACACCATATATTTT. The V and J genes are TRBV18 and TRBJ1-3, with TRBD1 matching over 7 bases. J gave up 1 base and V 3 bases, and 6 bases lay outside the gene matches. The CDR3 consists of 16 residues. Looked up from germline, CDR1 is KGHSH and CDR2 is LQKENI.

The chain uses TRBV29-1 and TRBJ2-7, with D perhaps matching TRBD2 (6 bases). V gave up 3 bases and J gave up 5 bases, with 20 bases separating them. This CDR3 is 15 amino acids long. CDR1 and CDR2 (germline): SQVTM, ANQGSEA. The CDR3 bases are TGCAGCGTTGAGGGAATTGGGGACGGGGGAGACGAGCAGTACTTC. The encoded protein is CSVEGIGDGGDEQYF.

The V call is TRBV7-9, the J call TRBJ1-1; no firm D call. V gave up 5 bases and J gave up 1 base, with 8 bases separating them. Germline loops: CDR1 SEHNR, CDR2 FQNEAQ (reference sequence). The CDR3 totals 13 residues. The chain's CDR3 is CASSDYWNTEAFF. The DNA of the CDR3 is TGTGCCAGCAGCGATTACTGGAACACTGAAGCTTTCTTT.

This sequence joins TRBV6-6 and TRBJ2-5, with 11 bases that match TRBD2. With V trimmed by 6 bases and J by 0 bases, 6 bases remained unmatched. This CDR3 is 16 amino acids long. The V gene's germline CDR1 is MNHNY and CDR2 SVGAGI (reference sequence). CDR3 protein: CASRTSGGQYQETQYF. The DNA for the CDR3 is TGTGCCAGCAGAACTAGCGGGGGCCAGTACCAAGAGACCCAGTACTTC.

The chain is built from TRBV4-3 and TRBJ2-7; 12 nucleotides line up with TRBD2. The CDR3 length is 21 residues. With 0 bases clipped from V and 0 bases from J, the junction kept 15 bases outside the gene matches. CDR1 and CDR2 from the germline V gene are LGHNA and YSLEER. The CDR3 is CASSQEGGRWTSGISSYEQYF. In nucleotides, the CDR3 is TGCGCCAGCAGCCAAGAAGGAGGGAGGTGGACTAGCGGGATAAGCTCCTACGAGCAGTACTTC.

The V and J genes are TRBV7-9 and TRBJ1-1; D gene ambiguous. V was trimmed by 3 bases and J by 2 bases, leaving 10 bases between them. This CDR3 spans 14 amino acids. Germline V gives CDR1 SEHNR, CDR2 FQNEAQ (reference sequence). The CDR3 here is CASSFPRSNTEAFF. The CDR3 DNA follows: TGTGCCAGCAGCTTTCCCCGCAGTAACACTGAAGCTTTCTTT.

This clone appeared a few times. The chain links TRBV7-6 to TRBJ1-2; no reliable D call. V was pared by 6 bases and J by 4 bases, with 12 bases between. The CDR3 length is 13 residues. CDR1 is SGHVS, CDR2 FNYEAQ, per germline. This CDR3 reads CASSERSAYGYTF. DNA of the CDR3: TGTGCCAGCAGTGAGAGGTCCGCCTATGGCTACACCTTC.

Turning to this clone: The same CDR3 is also encoded by other DNA sequences in this sample. The chain links TRBV7-2 to TRBJ1-2; 7 bases are shared with TRBD1. The CDR3 contains 12 residues. J gave up 7 bases and V 5 bases, and 4 bases lay outside the gene matches. The germline gives CDR1 SGHTA, CDR2 FQGNSA. Here the CDR3 DNA reads TGTGCCAGCAGCATACAGGGGTCTGGCTACACCTTC. It codes for CASSIQGSGYTF.

The chain is built from TRBV11-2 and TRBJ1-2; D unresolved. CDR1 is SGHAT and CDR2 is FQNNGV in the germline V gene. The CDR3 length is 14 residues. The V end lost 2 bases, the J end lost 5 bases, and 12 bases lay between the germline ends. CDR3 loop: CASSLYQESYGYTF. In DNA form, the CDR3 reads TGTGCCAGCAGCTTATACCAGGAAAGTTATGGCTACACCTTC.

The chain has TRBV5-1 and TRBJ1-4; D is unclear. Germline CDR1 and CDR2: SGHRS and YFSETQ. Trimming removed 0 bases from V and 0 bases from J, with 6 bases in between. The CDR3 runs 15 residues. This chain's CDR3 is CASSLVPSTNEKLFF. CDR3 DNA sequence: TGCGCCAGCAGCTTGGTTCCCTCAACTAATGAAAAACTGTTTTTT.

The chain combines TRBV6-5 with TRBJ2-1, with D possibly being TRBD2 (6 bases). Between the trimmed V and J ends, which lost 5 bases and 14 bases, there was a span of 13 bases. Germline values: CDR1 MNHEY, CDR2 SVGAGI. The CDR3 has 11 amino acids. The CDR3 coding sequence is TGTGCCAGCAGTGGGACTGGGGGGAAGTTCTTC. Its protein is CASSGTGGKFF.

The V call is TRBV5-4, the J call TRBJ2-2, with TRBD2 identical over 12 bases. The V gene's germline CDR1 is SGHNT and CDR2 YYREEE (reference sequence). J was trimmed by 1 base and V by 4 bases; bases with no gene match: 11. This CDR3 spans 19 amino acids. Here the CDR3 DNA reads TGTGCCAGCAGCAACCCGAGGGCTAGCGGGGGGGTGAACACCGGGGAGCTGTTTTTT. This sequence encodes CASSNPRASGGVNTGELFF.

The J gene is TRBJ1-1, the V gene TRBV28; no clear D gene. V shed 6 bases and J shed 3 bases, with 8 bases lying between them. This CDR3 has 12 residues. In germline, CDR1 is MDHEN, CDR2 SYDVKM. The CDR3 reads CASSRPYTEAFF. CDR3 bases: TGTGCCAGCAGCCGTCCCTACACTGAAGCTTTCTTT.

This chain links TRBV2 with TRBJ1-4; D might be TRBD1 (5 bases). Germline V gives CDR1 SNHLY, CDR2 FYNNEI. Trimming stripped 8 bases from V and 8 bases from J, with 12 bases between. The CDR3 is 12 residues long. The CDR3 protein is CASGRQLEKLFF. The CDR3, as DNA: TGTGCCAGCGGCAGACAGCTGGAAAAACTGTTTTTT.

The chain is built from TRBV7-3 and TRBJ1-1; the match to TRBD1 covers 9 bases. With V trimmed by 6 bases and J by 9 bases, 5 bases remained unmatched. Germline CDR1 reads SGHTA; CDR2 reads FQGTGA. CDR3 length: 12 amino acids. Here the CDR3 reads CASSTGQGKAFF. Here the CDR3 DNA reads TGTGCCAGCAGTACGGGACAGGGTAAAGCTTTCTTT.